This TCR beta chain was observed in a study of cytomegalovirus exposure and HLA in healthy donors. 13 Jbeta primers and 60 Vbeta primers were used for the PCR. Profiled with immunoSEQ multiplex PCR; TCRdb holds only in-frame clones, not every one. The table lists approximately 140,000 clones, more than 60% of them singletons. This TCR was sampled from a woman in her forties in good health and CMV-seronegative. Sequencing was carried out using PBMCs.

The CDR3 bases are TGTGCCAGCAGCTTGGGATTTGGGGGGGACGAGACCCAGTACTTC. Translated: CASSLGFGGDETQYF. The chain uses TRBV5-4 and TRBJ2-5; 7 bases match TRBD2. V shed 0 bases, J shed 5 bases, and the junction held 7 bases outside the gene matches. Germline-derived CDR1 and CDR2 are SGHNT and YYREEE (reference sequence). The CDR3 length is 15 residues. The complete variable domain, with remaining parts taken from reference TRBV5-4 and TRBJ2-5, reads ETGVTQSPTHLIKTRGQQVTLRCSSQSGHNTVSWYQQALGQGPQFIFQYYREEENGRGNFPPRFSGLQFPNYSSELNVNALELDDSALYLCASSLGFGGDETQYFGPGTRLLVL.